Below, 23 T cell receptor beta chains from the same sample are listed, as sequenced in a study of molecular identifiers for immune sequencing clone quantification. TCRdb analysed the PCR reads with MiXCR anew, one entry per CDR3 protein. The repertoire holds about 510,000 distinct CDR3 sequences, roughly a fifth seen once, with under 0.85% in the top ten. Sequencing input: naive CD8+ T cells from blood, with Jurkat cell RNA spiked in. Noted subset: FACS-sorted CD8+CD4-CCR7+CD45RA+ naive T cells. These receptors were collected from a human donor in good health. Some libraries in this study had Jurkat cell RNA spiked in.

The genes are TRBV5-8 and TRBJ2-7, with TRBD1 matching 9 bases. Germline trimming cut 3 bases from V and 2 bases from J; bases unmatched to any gene: 6. CDR3 size: 15 residues. Germline V gene lookup returns CDR1 SGHTS and CDR2 YDEGEE. This chain's CDR3 is CASSSRQGVPYEQYF. The DNA for the CDR3 is TGTGCCAGCAGCTCCCGACAGGGGGTTCCCTACGAGCAGTACTTC.

The rearrangement uses TRBV4-2 and TRBJ2-1, with D unresolved. The germline CDR1 and CDR2 sequences are LGHNA and YNFKEQ. Trimming cost V 4 bases and J 6 bases, with 13 bases left between them. The CDR3 has 14 amino acids. The CDR3 region has the DNA TGTGCCAGCAGCCCCCTGGCCAACTCCAATGAGCAGTTCTTC. This codes for CASSPLANSNEQFF.

The sample holds a few counts of this clonotype. The chain combines TRBV30 with TRBJ2-1; 12 bases line up with TRBD2. Germline CDR1 reads GTSNPN; CDR2 reads SVGIG (reference sequence). The CDR3 consists of 19 residues. With 2 bases clipped from V and 4 bases from J, the junction kept 15 bases outside the gene matches. The CDR3 here is CAWSRIRLAGVWGYNEQFF. In nucleotides, the CDR3 is TGTGCCTGGAGTAGAATAAGACTAGCGGGAGTTTGGGGATACAATGAGCAGTTCTTC.

The chain employs TRBV19 and TRBJ2-7; TRBD2 agrees at 7 bases. The CDR3 spans 14 residues. Germline lookup yields CDR1 LNHDA and CDR2 SQIVND (reference sequence). V lost 5 bases to trimming and J lost 6 bases; unmatched junction nucleotides: 10. The DNA for the CDR3 is TGTGCCAGTAGTTCCGGGCGGGAGTTACCCGAGCAGTACTTC. Protein: CASSSGRELPEQYF.

This clonotype has at least ten counts. The V gene is TRBV15, the J gene TRBJ2-7; D is perhaps TRBD2 (5 bases). V was shortened by 0 bases and J by 5 bases, with 11 bases between the two germline ends. CDR3 length equals 14 residues. Germline V gene sequence: CDR1 LNHNV, CDR2 YYDKDF (reference sequence). In nucleotides, the CDR3 is TGTGCCACCAGCAGAGATCTTATGAGGGACGAGCAGTACTTC. Protein product: CATSRDLMRDEQYF. Together with reference TRBV15 and TRBJ2-7, the CDR3 gives the full variable domain: DAMVIQNPRYQVTQFGKPVTLSCSQTLNHNVMYWYQQKSSQAPKLLFHYYDKDFNNEADTPDNFQSRRPNTSFCFLDIRSPGLGDTAMYLCATSRDLMRDEQYFGPGTRLTVT.

This clonotype was observed at least ten times. The genes are TRBV14 and TRBJ1-1; weak D call: TRBD1 (5 bases). Germline V gives CDR1 SGHDN, CDR2 FVKESK. Trimming removed 2 bases from V and 5 bases from J, with 12 bases in between. This CDR3 spans 14 amino acids. The chain's CDR3 is CASSQLGTYTEAFF. The CDR3 region has the DNA TGTGCCAGCAGCCAACTAGGGACTTATACTGAAGCTTTCTTT.

J is TRBJ2-7 and V is TRBV12-3 or TRBV12-4; D gene ambiguous. The length of the CDR3 is 14 residues. The ends were cut back, 10 bases at V and 2 bases at J, with 18 bases in the middle. CDR3 sequence reads: CATSAIGAPYEQYF. Written as DNA, the CDR3 is TGTGCCACCTCCGCCATTGGAGCCCCCTACGAGCAGTACTTC.

This clonotype was observed at least ten times. This chain joins TRBV19 and TRBJ2-4, with unresolved D. V shed 4 bases and J shed 1 base, with 8 bases lying between them. CDR1 and CDR2 from the germline V gene are LNHDA and SQIVND (reference sequence). There are 14 residues in the CDR3. The CDR3 region is CASSTDWAKNIQYF. The CDR3 coding sequence is TGTGCCAGTAGTACCGATTGGGCCAAAAACATTCAGTACTTC.

In its sample, this clonotype was seen a few times. J is TRBJ2-7 and V is TRBV4-3, with TRBD1 as a possible D gene (8 bases). With 1 base removed from V and 4 bases from J, the gap between germline ends came to 20 bases. The germline gives CDR1 LGHNA, CDR2 YSLEER. The CDR3 contains 17 residues. The CDR3 DNA sequence: TGCGCCAGCAGCCAAGGACAGGGGTCCGCTAGCGGATACGAGCAGTACTTC. This gives the protein CASSQGQGSASGYEQYF.

The CDR3 DNA reads TGTGCCAGCAGTTACTTGGGCCCAGGATATGGCTACACCTTC. It is translated as CASSYLGPGYGYTF. This chain joins TRBV6-2 or TRBV6-3 and TRBJ1-2; D remains unclear. There are 14 residues in the CDR3. The germline V and J ends were trimmed by 1 base and 5 bases, with 11 bases remaining between them. In germline, CDR1 is MNHEY, CDR2 SVGEGT.

This clonotype occurred a few times. This chain connects TRBV4-3 to TRBJ2-3; no reliable D call. CDR3 length: 16 amino acids. V was shortened by 1 base and J by 6 bases, with 17 bases between the two germline ends. Germline V CDR1 and CDR2: LGHNA, YSLEER. CDR3 bases: TGCGCCAGCAGCCAAGTCCTTTTAGTTGTAGGCGATACGCAGTATTTT. Its protein is CASSQVLLVVGDTQYF.

This clonotype was seen at least ten times. This chain uses TRBV30 with TRBJ2-3, with D tentatively TRBD2 (5 bases). V lost 1 base and J lost 6, with 11 bases in between. Germline V lookup: CDR1 GTSNPN, CDR2 SVGIG (reference sequence). The CDR3 is 13 residues long. The CDR3 nucleotides read TGTGCCTGGAGTGCAGCCGGGGAGGATACGCAGTATTTT. Protein sequence: CAWSAAGEDTQYF.

This clonotype was counted at least ten times. The rearrangement links TRBV7-9 to TRBJ1-2, with TRBD1 matching 9 bases. The CDR3 runs to 17 residues. Germline V gene lookup returns CDR1 SEHNR and CDR2 FQNEAQ (reference sequence). Trimming removed 5 bases from V and 11 bases from J; junction bases left unmatched: 21. CDR3 sequence (DNA): TGTGCCAGCAGCCCTCCGGTCGGCGGGACAGGGTCTTTTGGTTACACCTTC. It is translated as CASSPPVGGTGSFGYTF. The full variable domain, rest sourced from reference TRBV7-9 and TRBJ1-2, is DTGVSQNPRHKITKRGQNVTFRCDPISEHNRLYWYRQTLGQGPEFLTYFQNEAQLEKSRLLSDRFSAERPKGSFSTLEIQRTEQGDSAMYLCASSPPVGGTGSFGYTFGSGTRLTVV.

The sample holds a few counts of this clonotype. The chain combines TRBV30 with TRBJ1-1, with D unclear. From germline, CDR1 is GTSNPN and CDR2 SVGIG (reference sequence). The germline V and J ends were trimmed by 3 bases and 8 bases, with 22 bases remaining between them. There are 15 residues in the CDR3. The CDR3, as DNA: TGTGCCTGGAGGCCCCCTCGGGCACCCGCCTGGGAAGCTTTCTTT. It is translated as CAWRPPRAPAWEAFF. Looking up the rest from reference TRBV30 and TRBJ1-1 gives the full variable domain: SQTIHQWPATLVQPVGSPLSLECTVEGTSNPNLYWYRQAAGRGLQLLFYSVGIGQISSEVPQNLSASRPQDRQFILSSKKLLLSDSGFYLCAWRPPRAPAWEAFFGQGTRLTVV.

The gene calls are TRBV4-1 and TRBJ2-1; TRBD1 matches at 9 bases. Trimming at V came to 1 base and at J to 1 base, leaving 5 bases not matched to a gene. The germline CDR1 and CDR2 sequences are MGHRA and YSYEKL. This CDR3 comprises 17 residues. The CDR3 region is CASSQAGTGWSYNEQFF. DNA of the CDR3: TGCGCCAGCAGCCAAGCCGGGACAGGGTGGTCCTACAATGAGCAGTTCTTC.

On this clonotype: A much larger clone is a single base away; this may be a read error. V and J are TRBV7-8 and TRBJ2-1; 8 bases align to TRBD1. The germline V gene has CDR1 SGHVS and CDR2 FQNEAQ. After removal of 4 bases from V and 8 bases from J, the junction contained 13 bases not matched to a gene. The CDR3 is 16 amino acids. CDR3 in DNA: TGTGCCAGCAGCTCCCCGCGGACAGGGTGGAACGATGAGCAGTTCTTC. As protein: CASSSPRTGWNDEQFF. Supplemented by reference TRBV7-8 and TRBJ2-1, the full variable domain reads GAGVSQSPRYKVAKRGQDVALRCDPISGHVSLFWYQQALGQGPEFLTYFQNEAQLDKSGLPSDRFFAERPEGSVSTLKIQRTQQEDSAVYLCASSSPRTGWNDEQFFGPGTRLTVL.

This clonotype was seen many times. The chain carries TRBV5-4 and TRBJ2-2; possibly TRBD1 for D (6 bases). The germline V gene encodes CDR1 SGHNT and CDR2 YYREEE (reference sequence). With 4 bases removed from V and 4 bases from J, the gap between germline ends came to 8 bases. There are 13 residues in the CDR3. CDR3 region: CASSIQGTGELFF. The CDR3 coding sequence is TGTGCCAGCAGCATACAGGGCACCGGGGAGCTGTTTTTT.

This clonotype was picked up many times. V is TRBV29-1 and J is TRBJ1-1, with TRBD1 identical over 7 bases. V was pared by 6 bases and J by 8 bases, with 3 bases of the junction left unmatched. This CDR3 has 10 amino acids. Germline V gives CDR1 SQVTM, CDR2 ANQGSEA. The CDR3 coding sequence is TGCAGCGTAACAGGGGTCGAAGCTTTCTTT. Protein: CSVTGVEAFF. Full variable domain (missing parts from reference TRBV29-1 and TRBJ1-1): SAVISQKPSRDICQRGTSLTIQCQVDSQVTMMFWYRQQPGQSLTLIATANQGSEATYESGFVIDKFPISRPNLTFSTLTVSNMSPEDSSIYLCSVTGVEAFFGQGTRLTVV.

This clonotype was seen repeatedly, ten times or more. J is TRBJ2-7 and V is TRBV6-2 or TRBV6-3, with a weak D call TRBD2 (6 bases). The V end lost 2 bases, the J end lost 3 bases, and 8 bases lay between the germline ends. The CDR3 runs to 13 residues. Germline loops: CDR1 MNHEY, CDR2 SVGEGT. CDR3 DNA: TGTGCCAGCAGTTACGGGGGGATCTACGAGCAGTACTTC. As protein: CASSYGGIYEQYF.

This clonotype was recorded many times. The chain is built from TRBV29-1 and TRBJ1-1; no clear D. V was cut by 0 bases and J by 8 bases, with 10 bases left in between. Germline V CDR1 and CDR2: SQVTM, ANQGSEA. The CDR3 runs to 12 residues. The CDR3 nucleotides read TGCAGCGTTGAAGAGTCGGGCCCCGAAGCTTTCTTT. This sequence encodes CSVEESGPEAFF.

This clonotype was observed many times. V gene TRBV24-1 combines with J gene TRBJ1-5; D not resolved. CDR1 KGHDR and CDR2 SFDVKD come from the germline V gene. CDR3 length: 13 residues. Trimming took 6 bases from V and 7 from J, leaving 12 bases between them. CDR3 sequence: CATSSSFGQPQHF. DNA for the CDR3: TGTGCCACCAGTAGCAGTTTTGGGCAGCCCCAGCATTTT.

The V and J genes are TRBV28 and TRBJ2-2; TRBD1 matches at 7 bases. Germline CDR1 and CDR2: MDHEN and SYDVKM. The CDR3 is 14 residues long. J was trimmed by 3 bases and V by 10 bases; bases with no gene match: 8. The CDR3 is CATISTGDTGELFF. In nucleotides, the CDR3 is TGTGCCACGATTAGTACAGGGGACACCGGGGAGCTGTTTTTT.

In this sample, this clonotype turned up a few times. V is TRBV5-6 and J is TRBJ2-3; the D is unclear. Germline V gives CDR1 SGHDT, CDR2 YYEEEE. The V end was cut by 0 bases, the J end by 0 bases, with 11 bases between. This CDR3 has 16 amino acids. The CDR3 spells CASSLALHSSTDTQYF. The CDR3 region has the DNA TGTGCCAGCAGCTTGGCGCTCCACTCTAGCACAGATACGCAGTATTTT.